A single sample gave rise to the 10 T cell receptor beta chains below, sequenced in a study of beta chain features in type 1 diabetes. Expressed TCRB transcripts were sequenced, since all the RNA that had been isolated was reverse transcribed. Only in-frame clones appear in the TCRdb table, and some are missing; sequencing was by immunoSEQ multiplex PCR. The sample records more than 150,000 clones, about 13% being singletons. Sequenced input: central memory CD4+ T cells from blood. The receptors were gathered from a woman aged 18-35 years in good health.

The table lists this clone with a few counts. The chain carries TRBV19 and TRBJ1-1; D may be TRBD1 (5 bases). Germline CDR1 is LNHDA and CDR2 is SQIVND (reference sequence). The CDR3 consists of 12 residues. Trimming shortened V by 9 bases and J by 5 bases, and 13 bases separated the two germline ends. CDR3: CASLRGGTEAFF. CDR3 in DNA: TGTGCCAGCCTGCGGGGGGGGACTGAAGCTTTCTTT.

This clone was counted a few times. J is TRBJ2-1 and V is TRBV6-1, with a possible D match to TRBD2 (5 bases). Germline CDR1 reads MNHNS; CDR2 reads SASEGT. The CDR3 runs to 13 residues. V was pared by 10 bases and J by 6 bases, with 16 bases between. CDR3 in DNA: TGTGCCACTGTTCGGCGCGGAGGCAATGAGCAGTTCTTC. Its protein product is CATVRRGGNEQFF.

A few counts support this clone. The chain recombines TRBV11-1 with TRBJ2-1, with 7 bases identical to TRBD1. The CDR3 sequence is 14 residues long. Germline V gene lookup returns CDR1 SGHAT and CDR2 FQDESV (reference sequence). With V trimmed by 1 base and J by 4 bases, 1 base remained unmatched. In nucleotides, the CDR3 is TGTGCCAGCAGCTTAGGGGACAGTTACAATGAGCAGTTCTTC. It yields the protein CASSLGDSYNEQFF.

V gene TRBV18 combines with J gene TRBJ2-2; D may be TRBD1 (5 bases). The CDR3 sequence is 15 residues long. Trimming shortened V by 2 bases and J by 4 bases, and 11 bases separated the two germline ends. Per germline, CDR1 KGHSH and CDR2 LQKENI. The CDR3 region has the DNA TGTGCCAGCTCACCAGGCCAGCAGGGCACCGGGGAGCTGTTTTTT. Its translation is CASSPGQQGTGELFF.

The chain couples TRBV5-1 to TRBJ1-1; tentatively, D is TRBD1 (5 bases). This CDR3 spans 12 amino acids. V lost 4 bases to trimming and J lost 1 base, with 5 bases between them. CDR1 and CDR2 from the germline V gene are SGHRS and YFSETQ. This CDR3 reads CASSTGNTEAFF. CDR3 DNA: TGCGCCAGCAGCACAGGGAACACTGAAGCTTTCTTT.

This clone has only a few counts. The gene calls are TRBV5-1 and TRBJ2-3, with D uncertain. V lost 0 bases, J lost 6 bases, and 5 bases lay in between. CDR3 size: 12 residues. Germline V CDR1 and CDR2: SGHRS, YFSETQ. CDR3 nucleotide sequence: TGCGCCAGCAGCTTGGCTGTCGATACGCAGTATTTT. This translates into CASSLAVDTQYF.

This clone has more than one count but fewer than ten. The chain couples TRBV5-1 to TRBJ1-4; the D is unclear. This CDR3 is 14 amino acids long. CDR1 SGHRS and CDR2 YFSETQ come from the germline V gene. Trimming removed 4 bases at V and 6 bases at J, with 13 bases between. CDR3 nucleotide sequence: TGCGCCAGCAGCCTCGGGATTACGGATGAAAAACTGTTTTTT. This gives the protein CASSLGITDEKLFF.

This clone showed up just a few times. The V and J genes are TRBV5-1 and TRBJ2-3, with 9 bases fitting TRBD1. This CDR3 has 13 residues. From germline, CDR1 is SGHRS and CDR2 YFSETQ. The J segment lost 5 bases and the V segment lost 5 bases, leaving 3 bases of the junction unmatched. CDR3 in amino acids: CASRQGAGDTQYF. CDR3 nucleotide sequence: TGCGCCAGCAGACAGGGGGCTGGAGATACGCAGTATTTT.

V usage is TRBV2 and J usage is TRBJ2-7; TRBD1 matches 9 bases. Trimming removed 0 bases from V and 4 bases from J; junction bases left unmatched: 4. The germline gives CDR1 SNHLY, CDR2 FYNNEI. The CDR3 totals 15 residues. CDR3 DNA: TGTGCCAGCAGTGAAGCCCCGGGACAGGGTTACGAGCAGTACTTC. This encodes CASSEAPGQGYEQYF.

This clone turned up a few times. V and J are TRBV10-3 and TRBJ1-2; D possibly corresponds to TRBD1 (6 bases). The germline V gene has CDR1 ENHRY and CDR2 SYGVKD. The CDR3 length is 14 residues. V was pared by 0 bases and J by 12 bases, with 17 bases between. The CDR3 sequence is CAISESLTGWSHTF. The DNA for the CDR3 is TGTGCCATCAGTGAGTCATTAACAGGGTGGAGTCACACCTTC.